This TCR beta chain is from a study of T-cell reconstitution after alpha-beta-depleted transplantation in children. V dropped 2 bases and J dropped 6 bases, with 5 bases sitting between them. The CDR3 extends over 12 amino acids. Germline V gene sequence: CDR1 LNHDA, CDR2 SQIVND (reference sequence). The sample holds a few counts of this clonotype. Its antigen is not identified. A TCRbeta library incorporating unique molecular identifiers was prepared. Each CDR3 protein gets one entry after TCRdb re-called the PCR reads with MiXCR. The table includes 450,000 to 550,000 distinct CDR3 sequences, over 9.5% detected once. Study results and limitations: T-cell counts and diversity at one year following transplant were attributed mainly to newly produced T cells. Surviving recipient cells, namely T cells and thymic progenitors, were the source of high day-60 TCRbeta diversity in some patients. After transplant, at about two months, alpha-beta T cells were reportedly derived from several hundred expanded graft clones.

The source was PBMCs, mostly from graft donor cells, collected 180 days after TCRalphabeta/CD19-depleted stem cell transplant. This sequence was found in a female patient aged 2-10 years who had a stem cell transplant for aplastic anemia, so the T cells may come from the graft donor. The chain links TRBV19 to TRBJ2-1, with unresolved D. CDR3 region: CASSILPNEQFF. For the CDR3, the DNA is TGTGCCAGTAGTATATTACCCAATGAGCAGTTCTTC.